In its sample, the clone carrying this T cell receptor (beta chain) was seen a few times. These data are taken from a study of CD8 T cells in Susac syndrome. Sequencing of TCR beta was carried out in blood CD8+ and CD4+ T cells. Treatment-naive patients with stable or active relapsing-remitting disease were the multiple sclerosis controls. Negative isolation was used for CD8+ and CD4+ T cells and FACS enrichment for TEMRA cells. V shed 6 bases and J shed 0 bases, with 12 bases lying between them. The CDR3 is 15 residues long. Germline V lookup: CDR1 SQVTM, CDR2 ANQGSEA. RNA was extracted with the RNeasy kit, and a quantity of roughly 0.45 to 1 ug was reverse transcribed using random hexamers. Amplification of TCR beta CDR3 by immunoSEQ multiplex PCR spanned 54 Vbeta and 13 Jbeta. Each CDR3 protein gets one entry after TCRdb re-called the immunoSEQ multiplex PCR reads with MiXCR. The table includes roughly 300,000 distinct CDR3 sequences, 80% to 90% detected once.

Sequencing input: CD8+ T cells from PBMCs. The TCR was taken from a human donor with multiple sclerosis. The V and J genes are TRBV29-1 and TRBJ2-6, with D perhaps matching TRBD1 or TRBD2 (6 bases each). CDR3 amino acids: CSVAGQPSGANVLTF. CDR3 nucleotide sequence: TGCAGCGTCGCGGGACAACCCTCTGGGGCCAACGTCCTGACTTTC.